This entry features one T cell receptor beta chain sequence. Its antigen is still unknown. Base quality data are lacking; no much larger clone is found one base away. At one collaborating source in Seattle, patients were enrolled during active infection and were followed longitudinally through the course of disease. Each collaborating institution followed its own protocols to collect whole blood in K2EDTA tubes. For TCRbeta analysis, collaborators shipped samples as frozen whole blood, isolated PBMCs, or DNA extracted from either of those sample types. The data derive from a study of blood T cell repertoires in COVID-19 (dated by TCRdb to 2020 to 2021). General notes on the study: Collaborator samples came from the United States, Italy and Spain and covered acute and convalescent phases of COVID-19. The material from the prospective study consisted of cDNA or gDNA derived from T cells, B-cell-depleted T cells, or PBMCs. The dataset comprised deeply sampled blood TCRbeta repertoires from subjects exposed to, actively infected with, or recovered from COVID-19. The repertoires were released in a freely available public database intended as a resource for research on the immune response to SARS-CoV-2. Samples were obtained from the ongoing ImmuneRACE study (first 160 participants) and from some 1,200 subjects provided by 6 global collaborators. Nearly every sample came with metadata listing a de-identified subject ID, COVID-19 status, age in years and sex. Where available, HLA class I and class II types were taken from metadata supplied by the sample provider and were not determined by assay-based typing.

What the authors observed across the whole study: The amount of clinical and demographic metadata varied by source and participant and was provided uncurated.

TCRbeta CDR3 regions were amplified from genomic DNA by means of the immunoSEQ Assay, a bias-controlled multiplex PCR. Per the source publication's procedure: Within the assay, amplification of reference gene primers was used to estimate how many nucleated cells each sample contained. To quantify the absolute abundance of each unique TCRbeta CDR3 rearrangement, sequence reads were collapsed and filtered. Productive Simpson clonality was computed per sample as the square root of Simpson's diversity index over productive rearrangements. Not all clones reach the TCRdb copy of this immuneACCESS table, which keeps in-frame sequences only. Checked studies attribute under half of the gap to unresolved V genes and leave the rest unexplained. V, J and clone size reflect that table, while D and trimming were determined from the DNA. This sample comprises 450,000 or so clones, approximately 91% of them detected only once. The ten most abundant clones make up roughly 1.6% of the sample.

Germline trimming amounts to 5 bases on V and 7 bases on J, with 9 as the count of junction bases outside the gene matches. The CDR3 spans 14 residues, from the cysteine through the phenylalanine. The kept DNA is CDR3 alone, 42 bases in frame from the first base. CDR1 SGHTA and CDR2 FQGNSA are derived from the germline V gene. Material: peripheral blood. The clonotype was recovered from a woman in her thirties or forties with COVID-19, enrolled during active disease. The rearranged chain carries TRBV7-2 and TRBJ2-5, with 8 central nucleotides matching TRBD2. Here the CDR3 is given as CASSPLAARGTQYF. The nucleotides read TGTGCCAGCAGCCCACTAGCGGCCCGGGGGACCCAGTACTTC.